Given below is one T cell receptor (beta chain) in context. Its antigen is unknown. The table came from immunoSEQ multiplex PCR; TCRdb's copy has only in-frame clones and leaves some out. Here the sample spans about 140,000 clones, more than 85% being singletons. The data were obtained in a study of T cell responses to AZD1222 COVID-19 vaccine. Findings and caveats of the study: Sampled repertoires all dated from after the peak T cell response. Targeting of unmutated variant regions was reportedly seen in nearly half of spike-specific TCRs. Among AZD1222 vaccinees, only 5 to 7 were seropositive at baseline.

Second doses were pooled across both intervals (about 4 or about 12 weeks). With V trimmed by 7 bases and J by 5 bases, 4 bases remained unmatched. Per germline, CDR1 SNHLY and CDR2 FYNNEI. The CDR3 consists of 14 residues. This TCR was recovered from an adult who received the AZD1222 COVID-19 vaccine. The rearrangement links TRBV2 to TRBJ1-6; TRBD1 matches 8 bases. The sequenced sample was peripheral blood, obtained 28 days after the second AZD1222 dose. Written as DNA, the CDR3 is TGTGCCAGCAACCCGACAGGGGATAATTCACCCCTCCACTTT. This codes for CASNPTGDNSPLHF.